This T cell receptor (beta chain) comes out of a study of spatial heterogeneity in lung cancer. Study details: Unique TCR and UMI combinations averaged more than ten appearances each in raw reads.

In the library, each TCR cDNA molecule bore its own unique molecular identifier. MiXCR, applied by TCRdb to the 5' RACE reads, yields one record per CDR3 protein. In the table there are some 34,000 distinct CDR3 sequences, roughly 7.2% of which are singletons. The V end was cut by 4 bases, the J end by 11 bases, with 12 bases between. This CDR3 region has 11 residues. Per the germline V gene, CDR1 is DFQATT and CDR2 is SNEGSKA (reference sequence). Time point in this sample: sample taken at primary tumor resection. Tumor, nontumor lung or frozen PBMC supplied whole RNA that was sequenced unsorted. This clonotype was counted at least ten times.

The clonotype comes from a female donor with early-stage non-small cell lung cancer. The source was PBMCs, collected at surgery. The V and J genes are TRBV20-1 and TRBJ1-5; D gene uncertain. The CDR3 sequence: CSATDLLSQHF. CDR3 DNA: TGCAGTGCTACGGACCTTCTATCCCAGCATTTT.